The 10 T cell receptor beta chains listed next were all sequenced from one sample in a study of CD8+CD57+ T cells in acquired aplastic anemia. Patients sequenced had flow cytometry evidence of CD8+CD57+ cell expansion. CDR3 and TCR beta VDJ profiling relied on a genomic DNA template. TCRdb redid the calling of the reads with MiXCR, one entry per CDR3 protein. The repertoire holds around 170,000 distinct CDR3 sequences, with around 47% as singletons. What was sequenced was sorted CD4+, CD8+, or CD8+CD57+ T cells (not recorded which) from PBMCs. The receptor source for this set is a human donor with aplastic anemia.

V and J are TRBV10-3 and TRBJ2-7, with D perhaps matching TRBD1 (5 bases). Trimming took off 5 bases at V and 3 bases at J, with 14 bases between the two ends. In germline, CDR1 is ENHRY, CDR2 SYGVKD. This CDR3 is built from 14 residues. The CDR3 loop is CAISPNGRDYEQYF. The CDR3 DNA reads as TGTGCCATCAGTCCGAACGGCAGGGACTACGAGCAGTACTTC.

The chain is built from TRBV2 and TRBJ1-6; D unclear. Germline V gene lookup returns CDR1 SNHLY and CDR2 FYNNEI. Deletions cut 0 bases from V and 0 bases from J, with 9 bases between. This CDR3 is built from 17 residues. The CDR3 here is CASSEADESSYNSPLHF. CDR3 DNA sequence: TGTGCCAGCAGTGAAGCGGATGAGAGCTCCTATAATTCACCCCTCCACTTT.

Many counts were recorded for this clonotype. The gene calls are TRBV4-2 and TRBJ2-7, with 7 bases lining up with TRBD2. Per germline, CDR1 LGHNA and CDR2 YNFKEQ. The CDR3 contains 14 residues. The trim removed 1 base at V and 5 bases at J, leaving 5 bases unmatched. The CDR3 nucleotides are TGTGCCAGCAGCCAAGGACTGGCGGGAGACGAGCAGTACTTC. Protein sequence: CASSQGLAGDEQYF.

About this clonotype: At one end the junction does not follow the germline gene, possibly because of a read error. In DNA, the CDR3 is TGTGCCAGCACCAAAAGGGGACAGGAGATCTATGGCTACACCTTC. Translating gives CASTKRGQEIYGYTF. This chain joins TRBV10-2 and TRBJ1-2; TRBD1 agrees at 8 bases. This CDR3 has 15 residues. From germline, CDR1 is WSHSY and CDR2 SAAADI.

This clonotype was seen repeatedly, ten times or more. V usage is TRBV6-2 or TRBV6-3 and J usage is TRBJ2-7; D is ambiguous. V lost 4 bases and J lost 2, with 15 bases in between. Germline V lookup: CDR1 MNHEY, CDR2 SVGEGT. CDR3 length equals 15 residues. CDR3 nucleotides: TGTGCCAGCAGTTTTGGCATAATAACGCCCTACGAGCAGTACTTC. Translated: CASSFGIITPYEQYF.

Many counts were recorded for this clonotype. The chain has TRBV19 and TRBJ2-3; 7 nucleotides line up with TRBD2. This CDR3 has 14 residues. Trimming cost V 7 bases and J 2 bases; bases outside gene matches: 6. Germline lookup yields CDR1 LNHDA and CDR2 SQIVND (reference sequence). The CDR3 nucleotides read TGTGCCAGTAAGTTTGCGGGGGACACAGATACGCAGTATTTT. Amino acid sequence: CASKFAGDTDTQYF.

J is TRBJ1-2 and V is TRBV20-1, with TRBD1 as a possible D gene (5 bases). CDR3 length equals 15 residues. The V end lost 2 bases, the J end lost 4 bases, and 17 bases lay between the germline ends. Germline-derived CDR1 and CDR2 are DFQATT and SNEGSKA (reference sequence). The CDR3 DNA reads TGCAGTGCTAGAATCTTCAGGGCCGGTATCTATGGCTACACCTTC. Encoded protein: CSARIFRAGIYGYTF.

This clonotype was detected only once. Since no conserved phenylalanine or tryptophan closes the CDR3, a read error is the likely cause. The rearrangement joins TRBV30 to TRBJ2-1; TRBD2 aligns across 11 bases. CDR3 size: 18 residues. The trim removed 0 bases at V and 2 bases at J, leaving 9 bases unmatched. Germline V gene sequence: CDR1 GTSNPN, CDR2 SVGIG (reference sequence). The CDR3 DNA reads as TGTGCCTGGAGTGTAGGCCACCTACTAGCGGGAGCCTACAATGAGCAGTTCTCC. Its protein is CAWSVGHLLAGAYNEQFS.

The chain has TRBV7-3 and TRBJ2-3, with D perhaps TRBD1 (5 bases). Germline V gives CDR1 SGHTA, CDR2 FQGTGA. The CDR3 is made up of 14 amino acids. The V and J ends lost 4 bases and 6 bases respectively, with 14 bases between them. The CDR3 region is CASSSWTLRDTQYF. The CDR3 bases are TGTGCCAGCAGCTCCTGGACATTGAGGGATACGCAGTATTTT. Combining the CDR3 with reference TRBV7-3 and TRBJ2-3 gives the whole variable domain GAGVSQTPSNKVTEKGKYVELRCDPISGHTALYWYRQSLGQGPEFLIYFQGTGAADDSGLPNDRFFAVRPEGSVSTLKIQRTERGDSAVYLCASSSWTLRDTQYFGPGTRLTVL.

CDR3 sequence: CASSDGGGYGYTF. The CDR3 DNA follows: TGCGCCAGCAGTGACGGGGGCGGCTATGGCTACACCTTC. This chain uses TRBV10-1 with TRBJ1-2; possible D gene TRBD1, 6 bases. CDR1 is WNHNN, CDR2 SYGVQD, per germline (reference sequence). The CDR3 consists of 13 residues. The V gene lost 3 bases and the J gene lost 4 bases, with 9 bases spanning the gap.